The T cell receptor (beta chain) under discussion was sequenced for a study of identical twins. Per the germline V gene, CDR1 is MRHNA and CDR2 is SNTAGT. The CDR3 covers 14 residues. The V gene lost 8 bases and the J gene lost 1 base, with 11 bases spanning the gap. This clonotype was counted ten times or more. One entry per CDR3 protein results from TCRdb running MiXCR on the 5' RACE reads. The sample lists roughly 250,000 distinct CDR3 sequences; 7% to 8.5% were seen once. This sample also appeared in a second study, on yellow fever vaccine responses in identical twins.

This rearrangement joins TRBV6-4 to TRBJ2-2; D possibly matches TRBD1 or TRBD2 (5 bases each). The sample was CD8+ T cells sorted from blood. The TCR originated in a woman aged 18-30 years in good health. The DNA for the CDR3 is TGTGCCAGCTCCCGGGACGGGAACACCGGGGAGCTGTTTTTT. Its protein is CASSRDGNTGELFF.